This T cell receptor beta chain was documented in a study of T cells expressing NK-cell markers. About the research overall: Obtained from sorted CD3+CD56+NKG2C+, CD3+CD56+NKG2C- and CD3+CD56-NKG2C+ T cells were the TCR beta repertoires. Seven of the eight sequenced donors were HCMV-seropositive; one was seronegative.

General observations from the study: Dominant NKG2C+ clonotype frequencies of about 1.0-7.5% of CD8+ T cells were measured in more than five donors.

The CDR3 runs 13 residues. The V gene's germline CDR1 is SGHVS and CDR2 FNYEAQ. A note on this clonotype: Its antigen is currently unknown.

Scientists made TCR beta cDNA using 5'RACE template switching with UMIs. Reprocessing the 5' RACE reads, TCRdb reports a single entry for every CDR3 protein and omits DNA. This repertoire includes about 390,000 distinct CDR3 sequences. This rearrangement joins TRBV7-6 to TRBJ2-1; TCRdb's D gene call, TRBD2, goes unchecked for lack of DNA. This receptor was obtained from a woman in her fifties or sixties in good health. The sequencing input was blood T cells: a sorted CD56 or NKG2C T cell subset, CD4+ or CD8+ T cells, or bulk PBMC T cells (not recorded which). CDR3: CASSRKTGLAYFF.